One and the same sample provided the 11 T cell receptor beta chains below, sequenced in a study of T-cell reconstitution after alpha-beta-depleted transplantation in children. Unique molecular identifiers tagged the TCRbeta library. In TCRdb, the PCR reads were re-called with MiXCR into one record per CDR3 protein. The table lists more than 40,000 distinct CDR3 sequences, about 47% of them singletons. This specimen was peripheral blood, taken before TCRalphabeta/CD19-depleted stem cell transplant. These TCRs come from a boy younger than two with SCID, due to receive a stem cell transplant.

The chain employs TRBV7-9 and TRBJ2-7; D is ambiguous. The V gene lost 3 bases and the J gene lost 2 bases, with 8 bases spanning the gap. Germline lookup yields CDR1 SEHNR and CDR2 FQNEAQ (reference sequence). The CDR3 runs to 13 residues. The CDR3 DNA is TGTGCCAGCAGCTTGGCCCCTCCCTACGAGCAGTACTTC. This sequence encodes CASSLAPPYEQYF.

The chain has TRBV20-1 and TRBJ2-5, with 13 nucleotides matching TRBD2. Germline CDR1 and CDR2: DFQATT and SNEGSKA (reference sequence). The CDR3 totals 15 residues. CDR3 DNA: TGCAGCAAATCCGGGACTAGCGGGAACCAAGAGACCCAGTACTTC. Protein: CSKSGTSGNQETQYF.

V and J are TRBV29-1 and TRBJ2-1; 14 bases map to TRBD2. Germline V gene data show CDR1 as SQVTM and CDR2 as ANQGSEA. V shed 4 bases, J shed 6 bases, and the junction held 5 bases outside the gene matches. The CDR3 extends over 15 amino acids. The CDR3 loop is CSVVGTSGGANEQFF. The DNA of the CDR3 is TGCAGCGTTGTGGGGACTAGCGGGGGAGCCAATGAGCAGTTCTTC.

This clonotype was seen only a few times. The chain carries TRBV20-1 and TRBJ1-2, with D maybe TRBD1 (5 bases). Germline CDR1 DFQATT, CDR2 SNEGSKA (reference sequence). The CDR3 has 13 residues. The CDR3 sequence: CSATGGRDYGYTF. The CDR3 coding sequence is TGCAGCGCCACGGGGGGTCGCGACTATGGCTACACCTTC.

This clonotype was observed a few times. The V call is TRBV3-1, the J call TRBJ2-2, with a possible D match to TRBD2 (5 bases). V lost 7 bases to trimming and J lost 6 bases, with 9 bases between them. The CDR3 has 12 residues. From germline, CDR1 is LGHDT and CDR2 YNNKEL (reference sequence). This CDR3 reads CASTDYSGELFF. The CDR3 DNA follows: TGTGCCAGCACCGACTACTCCGGGGAGCTGTTTTTT.

The chain employs TRBV4-3 and TRBJ2-2, with D perhaps TRBD1 or TRBD2 (6 bases each). CDR1 and CDR2 (germline): LGHNA, YSLEER. Trimming stripped 5 bases from V and 4 bases from J, with 11 bases between. The CDR3 extends over 14 amino acids. The CDR3 nucleotides read TGCGCCAGCAGCTATGGAGGGGGCACCGGGGAGCTGTTTTTT. The encoded protein is CASSYGGGTGELFF.

The chain recombines TRBV2 with TRBJ2-1; 9 bases map to TRBD1. V was clipped by 7 bases and J by 9 bases; unmatched bases: 7. CDR1 and CDR2 (germline): SNHLY, FYNNEI. The CDR3 is 13 residues long. Here the CDR3 DNA reads TGTGCCAGCATCCGGGACAGGGAGAGTGAGCAGTTCTTC. It specifies CASIRDRESEQFF.

This clonotype was seen more than once but under ten times. The V gene is TRBV7-9, the J gene TRBJ1-5; the D gene is possibly TRBD1 (6 bases). The V end was cut by 9 bases, the J end by 5 bases, with 23 bases between. The CDR3 spans 16 residues. CDR1 and CDR2 from the germline V gene are SEHNR and FQNEAQ (reference sequence). Here the CDR3 DNA reads TGTGCCAGGGGCCCCGGGGGGCGGTGGAAGGATCAGCCCCAGCATTTT. Translated, it gives CARGPGGRWKDQPQHF.

The CDR3 sequence is CSVEDWGREETQYF. The CDR3 coding sequence is TGCAGCGTTGAAGATTGGGGGAGGGAAGAGACCCAGTACTTC. This chain uses TRBV29-1 with TRBJ2-5; 7 bases line up with TRBD2. The V gene end was trimmed by 0 bases and the J gene end by 3 bases; junction bases not matched to a gene: 4. The length of the CDR3 is 14 residues. Germline loops: CDR1 SQVTM, CDR2 ANQGSEA.

The V gene is TRBV13, the J gene TRBJ2-7; 9 nucleotides agree with TRBD1. The germline V gene encodes CDR1 PRHDT and CDR2 FYEKMQ (reference sequence). V was pared by 5 bases and J by 1 base, with 3 bases of the junction left unmatched. The CDR3 sequence is 14 residues long. As DNA, the CDR3 is TGTGCCAGCAGCCCGACAGGGGGATCCTACGAGCAGTACTTC. Its translation: CASSPTGGSYEQYF. Filled out from reference TRBV13 and TRBJ2-7, the complete variable domain reads AAGVIQSPRHLIKEKRETATLKCYPIPRHDTVYWYQQGPGQDPQFLISFYEKMQSDKGSIPDRFSAQQFSDYHSELNMSSLELGDSALYFCASSPTGGSYEQYFGPGTRLTVT.

The rearrangement uses TRBV15 and TRBJ1-6; 8 nucleotides line up with TRBD1. Looked up from germline, CDR1 is LNHNV and CDR2 is YYDKDF (reference sequence). The CDR3 spans 15 residues. V lost 5 bases to trimming and J lost 10 bases; unmatched junction nucleotides: 10. Written as DNA, the CDR3 is TGTGCCACCAGCTCCACGACAGGGGAAGGCTCACCCCTCCACTTT. Its translation is CATSSTTGEGSPLHF.